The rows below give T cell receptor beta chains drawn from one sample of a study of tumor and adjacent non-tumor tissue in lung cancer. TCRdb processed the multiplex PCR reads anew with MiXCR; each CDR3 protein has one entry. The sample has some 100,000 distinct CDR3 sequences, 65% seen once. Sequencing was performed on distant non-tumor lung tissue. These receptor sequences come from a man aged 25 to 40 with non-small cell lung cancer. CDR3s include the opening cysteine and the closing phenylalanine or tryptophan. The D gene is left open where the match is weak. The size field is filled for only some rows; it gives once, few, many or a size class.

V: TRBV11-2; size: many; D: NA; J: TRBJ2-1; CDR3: CASSFSYNEQFF; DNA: TGTGCCAGCAGCTTCTCCTACAATGAGCAGTTCTTC
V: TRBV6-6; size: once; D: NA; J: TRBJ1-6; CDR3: CASYQGQINSPLHF; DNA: TGTGCCAGCTACCAAGGACAGATTAATTCACCCCTCCACTTT
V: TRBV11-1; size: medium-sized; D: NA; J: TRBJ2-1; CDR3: CASALGGAGESYNEQFF; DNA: TGTGCCAGCGCCCTCGGTGGGGCAGGGGAGTCCTACAATGAGCAGTTCTTC
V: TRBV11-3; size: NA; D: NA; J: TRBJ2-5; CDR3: CAGSLEAGGQETQYF; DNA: TGTGCCGGCAGCTTGGAAGCAGGAGGGCAAGAGACCCAGTACTTC
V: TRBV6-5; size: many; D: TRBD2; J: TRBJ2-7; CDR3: CASRRGDSYEQYF; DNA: TGTGCCAGTCGACGGGGGGACTCCTACGAGCAGTACTTC
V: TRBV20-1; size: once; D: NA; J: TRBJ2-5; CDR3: CSASSTGKETQCF; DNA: TGCAGTGCTAGTTCTACAGGGAAAGAGACCCAGTGCTTC
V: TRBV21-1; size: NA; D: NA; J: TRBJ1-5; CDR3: CASSKADGQQCQSQHF; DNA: TGTGCCAGCAGCAAAGCAGACGGACAACAATGTCAGTCCCAGCATTTT
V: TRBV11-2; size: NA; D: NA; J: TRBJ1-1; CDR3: CVSNRDRMNTEAFF; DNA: TGTGTCAGTAACCGAGACAGAATGAACACTGAAGCTTTCTTT
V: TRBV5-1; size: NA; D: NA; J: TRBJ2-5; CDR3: CASSLVRDAQETQYF; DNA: TGCGCCAGCAGCTTGGTCCGGGACGCACAAGAGACCCAGTACTTC
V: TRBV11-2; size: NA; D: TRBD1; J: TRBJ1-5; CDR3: CANSLGDRGDQPQHF; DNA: TGTGCCAACAGCTTAGGGGACAGGGGAGATCAGCCCCAGCATTTC
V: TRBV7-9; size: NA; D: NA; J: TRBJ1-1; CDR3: CASSSARERHTETFF; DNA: TGTGCCAGTAGCTCAGCGCGTGAGAGACACACTGAAACTTTCTTT
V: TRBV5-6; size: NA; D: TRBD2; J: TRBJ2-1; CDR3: CASSSSPGLAGGTYNEQCF; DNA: TGTGCCAGCAGCAGCTCACCGGGACTAGCGGGAGGGACCTACAATGAGCAGTGCTTC
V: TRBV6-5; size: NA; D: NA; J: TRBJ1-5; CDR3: CASGILRDSPNQPHHF; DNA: TGTGCCAGCGGTATTCTACGAGACAGCCCAAATCAGCCCCATCATTTT
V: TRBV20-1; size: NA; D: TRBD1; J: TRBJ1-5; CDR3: CSAQQGPSTQPQHF; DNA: TGCAGTGCCCAACAGGGGCCAAGCACTCAGCCCCAGCATTTT
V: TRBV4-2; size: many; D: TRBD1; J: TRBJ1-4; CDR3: CASSQGQGPGTNEKLFF; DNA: TGTGCCAGCAGCCAGGGACAGGGGCCTGGGACTAATGAAAAACTGTTTTTT
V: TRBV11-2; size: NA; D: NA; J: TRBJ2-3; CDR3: CASSRQGRGTDTLYF; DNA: TGTGCCAGTAGCCGTCAGGGCAGGGGCACAGATACGCTGTATTTT
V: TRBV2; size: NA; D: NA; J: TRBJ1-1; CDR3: CTSSEDTNTEAFF; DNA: TGTACCAGCAGTGAGGACACGAACACTGAAGCTTTCTTT
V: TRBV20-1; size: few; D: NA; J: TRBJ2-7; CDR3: CSVPEGGTSHEQYF; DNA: TGTAGTGTGCCGGAGGGGGGAACTAGTCACGAGCAGTACTTC
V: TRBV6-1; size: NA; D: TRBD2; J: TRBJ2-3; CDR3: CASSELAGSIETQYF; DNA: TGTGCCAGCAGTGAACTAGCGGGGAGTATAGAAACGCAGTATTTT
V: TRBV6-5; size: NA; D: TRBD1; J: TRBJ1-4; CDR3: CATSFTTGLNEKLFF; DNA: TGTGCCACCAGTTTTACGACAGGGCTTAATGAAAAACTGTTTTTT
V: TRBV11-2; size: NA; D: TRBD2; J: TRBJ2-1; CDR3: CASSTSGARNEQLF; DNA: TGTGCCAGCAGCACTAGCGGAGCCAGGAATGAGCAGTTGTTC
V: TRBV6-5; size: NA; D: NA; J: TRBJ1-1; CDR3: CVSAQTWGDTEAFF; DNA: TGTGTCAGCGCCCAGACATGGGGGGACACTGAAGCTTTCTTT
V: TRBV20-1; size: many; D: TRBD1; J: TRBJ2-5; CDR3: CSARRDRGDETQYF; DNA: TGCAGTGCTAGAAGGGACAGGGGGGATGAGACCCAGTACTTC
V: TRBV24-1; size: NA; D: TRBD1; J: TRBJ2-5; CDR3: CVTSDSDRVGQETQYF; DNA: TGTGTCACCAGTGACTCAGACAGGGTAGGCCAAGAGACCCAGTACTTC
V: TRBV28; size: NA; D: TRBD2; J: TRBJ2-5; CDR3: CASNLQLAGAGETQYF; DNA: TGTGCCAGCAACTTGCAACTAGCGGGGGCCGGAGAGACCCAGTACTTC
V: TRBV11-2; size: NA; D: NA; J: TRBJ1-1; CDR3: CASRPRGPVGTEAFF; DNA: TGTGCCAGCAGGCCCCGGGGACCGGTGGGCACTGAAGCTTTCTTT
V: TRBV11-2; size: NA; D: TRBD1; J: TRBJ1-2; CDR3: CASSLVYPGQGAGSYGYTF; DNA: TGTGCCAGCAGCTTAGTGTATCCGGGACAGGGTGCCGGAAGCTATGGCTACACCTTC
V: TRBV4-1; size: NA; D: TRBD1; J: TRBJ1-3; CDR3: CARSQASGGSGSTIYF; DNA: TGCGCCAGAAGCCAAGCCTCAGGGGGCTCTGGAAGCACCATATATTTT
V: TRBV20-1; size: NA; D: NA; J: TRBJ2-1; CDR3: CSTRDLGADYNEHFF; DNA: TGCAGTACTAGAGATCTGGGGGCCGATTACAATGAGCACTTCTTC
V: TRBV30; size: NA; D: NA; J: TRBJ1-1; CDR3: CAWTSRNTAFF; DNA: TGTGCCTGGACTTCGAGGAACACAGCTTTCTTT
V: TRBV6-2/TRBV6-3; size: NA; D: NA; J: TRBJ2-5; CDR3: CASNQPGTPQETQYF; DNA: TGCGCCAGCAATCAACCGGGGACTCCACAAGAGACCCAGTACTTC
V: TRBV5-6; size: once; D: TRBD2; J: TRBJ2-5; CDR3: CANSLLASGGQETQYF; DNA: TGTGCCAACAGCTTGTTAGCTAGCGGGGGGCAGGAGACCCAGTACTTC
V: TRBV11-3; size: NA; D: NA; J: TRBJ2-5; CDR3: CASGLRTASGATQYF; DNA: TGTGCCAGCGGCTTAAGGACTGCGTCGGGAGCGACGCAGTACTTC
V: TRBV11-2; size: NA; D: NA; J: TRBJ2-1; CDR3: CASSFRQYNEQFF; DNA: TGTGCCAGCAGCTTCAGACAGTACAATGAGCAGTTCTTC
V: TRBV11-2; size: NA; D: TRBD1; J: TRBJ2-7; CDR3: CASGLTGVEQYF; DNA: TGTGCCAGCGGCCTTACAGGGGTGGAGCAGTACTTC
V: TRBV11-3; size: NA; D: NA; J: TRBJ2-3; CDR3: CAGSFYASTDTQYF; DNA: TGTGCCGGCAGCTTCTACGCTAGCACAGATACGCAGTATTTT
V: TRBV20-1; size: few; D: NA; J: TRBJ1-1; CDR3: CSARDPAGRGTEAFF; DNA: TGCAGTGCTAGAGATCCGGCAGGGAGAGGCACTGAAGCTTTCTTT
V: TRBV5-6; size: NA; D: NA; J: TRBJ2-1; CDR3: CASSLGNNKQFF; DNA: TGTGCCAGCAGCCTGGGGAACAATAAGCAGTTCTTC
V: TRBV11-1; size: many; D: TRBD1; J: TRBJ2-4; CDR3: CASSGGQGLNIQYF; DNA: TGTGCCAGCAGCGGGGGACAGGGGTTAAACATTCAGTACTTC
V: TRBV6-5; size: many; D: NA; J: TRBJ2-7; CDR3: CASSLYGNEQYF; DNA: TGTGCCAGCAGCCTATACGGGAACGAGCAGTACTTC
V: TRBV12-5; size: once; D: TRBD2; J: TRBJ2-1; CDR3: CVNGLGLAGGPFSYNEQFF; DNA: TGTGTTAATGGTTTAGGCCTAGCGGGAGGGCCCTTCTCCTACAATGAGCAGTTCTTC
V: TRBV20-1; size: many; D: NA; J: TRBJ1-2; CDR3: CSARGGNQENYGYTF; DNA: TGCAGTGCTAGAGGAGGTAACCAGGAAAACTATGGCTACACCTTC
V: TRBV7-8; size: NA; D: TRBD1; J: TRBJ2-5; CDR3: CAGSLVGTGIHETQYF; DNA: TGTGCCGGCAGCTTAGTTGGGACAGGGATCCATGAGACCCAGTACTTC
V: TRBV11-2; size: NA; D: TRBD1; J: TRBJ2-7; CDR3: CASSPRDSSYEQYF; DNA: TGTGCCAGCAGCCCTCGGGACAGCTCCTACGAGCAGTACTTC
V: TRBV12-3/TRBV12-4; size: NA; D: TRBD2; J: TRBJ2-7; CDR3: CAISPGLAGAYEQYF; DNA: TGTGCCATCAGTCCTGGACTAGCGGGAGCGTACGAGCAGTACTTC